This section outlines one T cell receptor (beta chain) sequence together with its context. Its antigen is unknown. These data belong to a study of T cell responses to AZD1222 COVID-19 vaccine. This CDR3 comprises 16 residues. Germline assignment: CDR1 SGDLS and CDR2 YYNGEE. The V segment lost 4 bases and the J segment 6 bases; nucleotides outside the gene matches: 8. Profiled with immunoSEQ multiplex PCR; TCRdb holds only in-frame clones, not every one. This sample has roughly 120,000 clones, with roughly 90% found just once. General study results and limits: Among AZD1222 vaccinees, only six were seropositive at baseline. Nearly half of spike-specific TCRs reportedly target unmutated variant regions. It was only after the peak T cell response that any repertoires were sampled. Possibly, clonal diversity was underestimated; donors were largely white British and included more females.

Sequences were derived from peripheral blood, sampled 28 days after the second AZD1222 dose. The TCR comes from an adult who received the AZD1222 COVID-19 vaccine. The gene calls are TRBV9 and TRBJ2-2, with TRBD1 identical over 11 bases. CDR3 DNA: TGTGCCAGCAGCAACCCGGGACAGGGGGTCCCCGGGGAGCTGTTTTTT. Protein product: CASSNPGQGVPGELFF.